Listed below are T cell receptor beta chains from one sample, sequenced in a study of identical twins. TCRdb re-derived calls from the 5' RACE reads in MiXCR, one entry per CDR3 protein. The sample lists over 550,000 distinct CDR3 sequences, about 7.6% occurring once. The sample was also reused in another study, on yellow fever vaccine responses in identical twins.

Sequenced material: PBMCs. These receptors came from a woman aged 18 to 35 in good health. Both conserved end residues are trimmed from each CDR3. The order of the fields is J gene, V gene, D gene, CDR3 protein. The D gene is left open where the match is weak.

TRBJ2-7 | TRBV14 | - | ASSQRRGSHEQY
TRBJ2-1 | TRBV29-1 | - | SGSPGAEQF
TRBJ1-1 | TRBV12-3/TRBV12-4 | - | AMGIGNTEAF
TRBJ2-2 | TRBV4-2 | - | ASSQNSPWDANTGELF
TRBJ2-7 | TRBV12-3/TRBV12-4 | TRBD2 | ASSSGLAETYEQY
TRBJ1-2 | TRBV24-1 | - | ATSGTANYGYT
TRBJ2-5 | TRBV7-6 | TRBD2 | ASSLGTSRGETQY
TRBJ2-1 | TRBV5-1 | - | ASRQDTYNEQF
TRBJ2-5 | TRBV20-1 | TRBD2 | SARDVAGQETQY
TRBJ2-1 | TRBV4-1 | TRBD2 | ASTQGSGRQSSYNEQF
TRBJ2-2 | TRBV4-1 | TRBD2 | ASSQGGGEGGELF
TRBJ1-3 | TRBV28 | TRBD1 | ASSKPKTGVGNTIY
TRBJ2-1 | TRBV7-9 | TRBD2 | ASSFRGSGMVYNEQF
TRBJ2-6 | TRBV5-5 | TRBD1 | ASSVGQGNSGANVLT
TRBJ1-2 | TRBV5-5 | - | ASSFRDRAYGYT
TRBJ2-7 | TRBV7-9 | - | ASSLGQTPYEQY
TRBJ2-5 | TRBV20-1 | TRBD2 | SYTSGIQETQY
TRBJ1-1 | TRBV14 | - | ASSQGWTFQTEAF
TRBJ2-3 | TRBV9 | - | ASSVPSTDTQY
TRBJ2-4 | TRBV12-3/TRBV12-4 | TRBD1 | ASSLNGRGLVAAKNIQY
TRBJ2-3 | TRBV2 | - | ASSRNEVDTQY
TRBJ1-1 | TRBV20-1 | TRBD1 | SARQGARATEAF
TRBJ2-1 | TRBV5-1 | - | ASSLGLTAYNEQF
TRBJ1-1 | TRBV20-1 | - | SASDSLMNTEAF
TRBJ2-4 | TRBV20-1 | - | SASYEVLAKNIQY
TRBJ2-1 | TRBV12-3/TRBV12-4 | - | ASSLVWGNSYNEQF
TRBJ2-3 | TRBV5-5 | TRBD1 | ASSRGQGEDTQY
TRBJ1-2 | TRBV4-2 | - | ASSPGLLCGYT
TRBJ1-6 | TRBV29-1 | TRBD1 | SVGGTVGSPLH
TRBJ1-1 | TRBV18 | TRBD1 | ASSGQGPNTEAF
TRBJ1-3 | TRBV19 | - | ASKRDRSSGNTIY
TRBJ1-4 | TRBV6-1 | TRBD1 | AGKTGVYGTNEKLF
TRBJ2-7 | TRBV12-3/TRBV12-4 | TRBD1 | ASRPSGTGAHEQY
TRBJ1-5 | TRBV4-1 | - | ASSQDWSDTHQPQH
TRBJ2-7 | TRBV11-1 | TRBD1 | ASSPPSLNRGYEQY
TRBJ2-7 | TRBV7-8 | TRBD2 | ASSLGLAGDTYEQY
TRBJ2-7 | TRBV7-8 | - | ASSLGGAELYYEQY
TRBJ2-2 | TRBV7-8 | - | ASKVGNDGSTGELF
TRBJ2-1 | TRBV27 | - | ASSPEFKGAYNEQF
TRBJ2-1 | TRBV18 | TRBD1 | ASSLGTGPVSYNEQF
TRBJ2-7 | TRBV6-2/TRBV6-3 | TRBD2 | ASTKSGGSSYEQY
TRBJ2-1 | TRBV7-3 | TRBD2 | ASSLTARDYRVVDNEQF
TRBJ2-2 | TRBV6-5 | TRBD2 | ASSFGGRRTGELF
TRBJ1-2 | TRBV24-1 | - | ATSDPYNYGYT
TRBJ2-2 | TRBV10-1 | - | ASKKGPVNTGELF
TRBJ2-1 | TRBV7-2 | TRBD2 | ASSLRGTSGSYNEQF
TRBJ2-1 | TRBV5-5 | - | ASSLQGRDNEQF
TRBJ2-4 | TRBV12-3/TRBV12-4 | - | ASTPPHRNIQY
TRBJ2-3 | TRBV5-1 | - | ASSLSSLDTQY
TRBJ1-5 | TRBV20-1 | - | SAGVLNNQPQH
TRBJ2-1 | TRBV5-1 | TRBD1 | ASQRTGMYNEQF
TRBJ2-7 | TRBV12-3/TRBV12-4 | - | ASSLGVNSYEQY
TRBJ2-7 | TRBV5-1 | - | ASSPERVYEQY
TRBJ2-3 | TRBV14 | - | ASSQEGNTDTQY
TRBJ2-2 | TRBV5-1 | - | ASSFSGTGANTGELF
TRBJ1-2 | TRBV5-1 | - | ASSKNPGTPYGYT
TRBJ2-2 | TRBV5-1 | - | ASSFAPMTATGELF
TRBJ2-3 | TRBV20-1 | - | SAGPTGTTDTQY
TRBJ2-3 | TRBV7-9 | - | ASSSMGGPSTDTQY